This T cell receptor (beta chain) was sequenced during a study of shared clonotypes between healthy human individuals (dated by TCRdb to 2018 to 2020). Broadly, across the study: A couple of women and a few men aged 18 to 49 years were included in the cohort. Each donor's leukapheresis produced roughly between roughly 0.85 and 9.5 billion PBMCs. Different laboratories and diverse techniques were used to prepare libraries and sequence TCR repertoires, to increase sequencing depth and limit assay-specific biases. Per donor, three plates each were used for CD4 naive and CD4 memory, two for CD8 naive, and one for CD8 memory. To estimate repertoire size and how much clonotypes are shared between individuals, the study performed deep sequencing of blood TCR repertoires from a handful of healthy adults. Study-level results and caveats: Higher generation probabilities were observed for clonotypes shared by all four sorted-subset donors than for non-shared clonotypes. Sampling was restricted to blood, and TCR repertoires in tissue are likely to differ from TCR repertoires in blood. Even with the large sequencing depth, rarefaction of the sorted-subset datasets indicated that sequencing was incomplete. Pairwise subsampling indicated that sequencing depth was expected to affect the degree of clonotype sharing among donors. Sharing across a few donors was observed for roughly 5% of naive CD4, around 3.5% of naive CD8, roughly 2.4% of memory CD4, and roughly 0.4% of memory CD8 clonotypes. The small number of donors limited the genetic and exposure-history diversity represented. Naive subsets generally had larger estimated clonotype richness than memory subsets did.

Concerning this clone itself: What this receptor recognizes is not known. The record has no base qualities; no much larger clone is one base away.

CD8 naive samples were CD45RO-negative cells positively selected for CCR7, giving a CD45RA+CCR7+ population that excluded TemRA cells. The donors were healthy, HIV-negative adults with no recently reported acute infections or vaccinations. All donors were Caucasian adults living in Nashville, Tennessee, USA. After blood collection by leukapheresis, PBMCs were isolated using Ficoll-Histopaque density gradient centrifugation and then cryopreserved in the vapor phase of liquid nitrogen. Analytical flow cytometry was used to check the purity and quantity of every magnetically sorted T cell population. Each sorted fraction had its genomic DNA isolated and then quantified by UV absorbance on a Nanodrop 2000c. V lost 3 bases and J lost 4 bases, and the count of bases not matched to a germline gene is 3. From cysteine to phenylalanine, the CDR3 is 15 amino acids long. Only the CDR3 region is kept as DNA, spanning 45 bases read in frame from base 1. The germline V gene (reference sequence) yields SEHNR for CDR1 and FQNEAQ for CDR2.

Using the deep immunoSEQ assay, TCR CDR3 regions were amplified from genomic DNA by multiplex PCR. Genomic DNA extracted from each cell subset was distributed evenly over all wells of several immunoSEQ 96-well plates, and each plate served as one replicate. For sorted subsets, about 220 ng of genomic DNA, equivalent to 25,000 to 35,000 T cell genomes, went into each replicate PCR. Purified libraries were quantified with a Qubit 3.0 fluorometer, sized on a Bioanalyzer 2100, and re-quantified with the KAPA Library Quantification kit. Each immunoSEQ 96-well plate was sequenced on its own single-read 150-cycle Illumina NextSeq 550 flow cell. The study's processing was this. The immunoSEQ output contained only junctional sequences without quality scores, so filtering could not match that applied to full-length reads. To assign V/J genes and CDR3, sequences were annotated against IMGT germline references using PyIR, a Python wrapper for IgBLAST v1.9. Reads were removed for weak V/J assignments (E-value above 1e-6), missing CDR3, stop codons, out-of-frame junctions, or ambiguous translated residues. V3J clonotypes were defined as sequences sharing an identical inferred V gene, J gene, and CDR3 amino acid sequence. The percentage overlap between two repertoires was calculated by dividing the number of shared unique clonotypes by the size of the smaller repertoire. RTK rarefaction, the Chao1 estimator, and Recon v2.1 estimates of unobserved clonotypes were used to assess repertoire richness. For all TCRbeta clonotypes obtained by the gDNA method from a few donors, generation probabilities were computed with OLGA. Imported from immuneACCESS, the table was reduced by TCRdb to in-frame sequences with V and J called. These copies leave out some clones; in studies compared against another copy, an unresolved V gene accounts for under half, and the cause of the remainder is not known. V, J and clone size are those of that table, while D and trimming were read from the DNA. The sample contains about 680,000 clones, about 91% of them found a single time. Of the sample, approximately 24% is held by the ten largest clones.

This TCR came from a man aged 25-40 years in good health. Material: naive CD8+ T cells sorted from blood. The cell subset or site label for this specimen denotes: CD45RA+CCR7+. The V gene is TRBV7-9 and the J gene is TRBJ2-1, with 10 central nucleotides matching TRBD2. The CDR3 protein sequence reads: CASSFSGRVYNEQFF. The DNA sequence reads TGTGCCAGCAGCTTCAGCGGGAGGGTGTACAATGAGCAGTTCTTC.